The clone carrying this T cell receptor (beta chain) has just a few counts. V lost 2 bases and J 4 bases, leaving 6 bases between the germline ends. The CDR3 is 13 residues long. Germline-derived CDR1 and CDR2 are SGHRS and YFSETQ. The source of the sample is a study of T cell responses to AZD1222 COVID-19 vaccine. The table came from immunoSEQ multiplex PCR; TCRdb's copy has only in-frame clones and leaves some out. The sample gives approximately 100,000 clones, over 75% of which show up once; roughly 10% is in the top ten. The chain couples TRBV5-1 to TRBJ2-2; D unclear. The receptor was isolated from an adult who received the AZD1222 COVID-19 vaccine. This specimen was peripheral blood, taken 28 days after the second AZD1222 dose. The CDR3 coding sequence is TGCGCCAGCAGCTTCCCATCCACCGGGGAGCTGTTTTTT. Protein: CASSFPSTGELFF. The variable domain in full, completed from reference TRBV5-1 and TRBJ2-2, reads KAGVTQTPRYLIKTRGQQVTLSCSPISGHRSVSWYQQTPGQGLQFLFEYFSETQRNKGNFPGRFSGRQFSNSRSEMNVSTLELGDSALYLCASSFPSTGELFFGEGSRLTVL.